Listed here are 25 T cell receptor beta chains from one sample, sequenced in a study of blood T cell repertoires in COVID-19. Generated by immunoSEQ multiplex PCR, the TCRdb table keeps only in-frame clones and is missing some. The repertoire holds around 230,000 clones, with roughly 80% as singletons. Material: peripheral blood. The receptors originated from a woman at least 80 years old with acute or convalescent COVID-19.

The V and J genes are TRBV3-1 (or the pseudogene TRBV3-2) and TRBJ2-5; 9 nucleotides agree with TRBD1. CDR1 is LGHDT and CDR2 is YNNKEL in the germline V gene (reference sequence). Trimming cost V 1 base and J 4 bases; bases outside gene matches: 4. The CDR3 loop spans 15 amino acids. CDR3 residues: CASSQVGQGRETQYF. The CDR3 DNA is TGTGCCAGCAGCCAAGTAGGACAGGGGAGAGAGACCCAGTACTTC.

V usage is TRBV6-5 and J usage is TRBJ2-1; tentative D call: TRBD1 (5 bases). CDR1 is MNHEY and CDR2 is SVGAGI in the germline V gene. Trimming shortened V by 6 bases and J by 3 bases, and 12 bases separated the two germline ends. The CDR3 contains 14 residues. The CDR3 DNA reads TGTGCCAGCAGCCAGAACAGGAACTACAATGAGCAGTTCTTC. It is translated as CASSQNRNYNEQFF.

The rearrangement uses TRBV19 and TRBJ1-1; no clear D. The V and J ends lost 4 bases and 0 bases respectively, with 6 bases between them. From germline, CDR1 is LNHDA and CDR2 SQIVND (reference sequence). The CDR3 loop spans 13 amino acids. The CDR3 sequence is CASSSSLNTEAFF. The DNA for the CDR3 is TGTGCCAGTAGTAGTTCTTTGAACACTGAAGCTTTCTTT.

This clone has just one count. This sequence joins TRBV12-3 or TRBV12-4 and TRBJ1-5; a possible D gene is TRBD1 (5 bases). The V gene lost 5 bases and the J gene lost 7 bases, with 9 bases spanning the gap. CDR3 length: 12 residues. In nucleotides, the CDR3 is TGTGCCAGCAGTCCCCAGGGACAGCCCCAGCATTTT. It translates to CASSPQGQPQHF.

V is TRBV19 and J is TRBJ2-5; 11 bases are a match to TRBD2. Losses at the gene ends were 5 bases for V and 2 bases for J; bases not matched to a gene: 7. The V gene's germline CDR1 is LNHDA and CDR2 SQIVND (reference sequence). The CDR3 contains 16 residues. CDR3 sequence (DNA): TGTGCCAGTAGTTCCTCCCGGACTAGCGGGCAAGAGACCCAGTACTTC. The encoded protein is CASSSSRTSGQETQYF.

The CDR3 sequence is CATSRAGSSYEQYF. The CDR3 nucleotides are TGTGCCACCAGCAGGGCGGGCAGCTCCTACGAGCAGTACTTC. V gene TRBV15 combines with J gene TRBJ2-7, with a weak D call TRBD2 (5 bases). Germline V gene lookup returns CDR1 LNHNV and CDR2 YYDKDF (reference sequence). Between the trimmed V and J ends, which lost 3 bases and 0 bases, there was a span of 9 bases. The CDR3 has 14 residues.

This sequence joins TRBV10-3 and TRBJ2-3; the match to TRBD1 covers 10 bases. The CDR3 sequence is 17 residues long. From germline, CDR1 is ENHRY and CDR2 SYGVKD. J lost 3 bases, V lost 2 bases, and 8 bases had no gene match. The CDR3 DNA reads TGTGCCATCAGTGAGGCGGGGACAGGGGTGCGGACAGATACGCAGTATTTT. This codes for CAISEAGTGVRTDTQYF.

The rearrangement joins TRBV21-1 to TRBJ1-4. TRBV21-1 is classified as a pseudogene. CDR3 size: 12 residues. CDR3 in DNA: TGTGCCAGCAGCTGGGAGGGGGAAAAACTGTTTTTT. Residues: CASSWEGEKLFF.

The chain links TRBV6-5 to TRBJ2-7; 8 bases are shared with TRBD1. The CDR3 has 13 amino acids. Losses at the gene ends were 6 bases for V and 5 bases for J; bases not matched to a gene: 6. The germline CDR1 and CDR2 sequences are MNHEY and SVGAGI. CDR3 sequence reads: CASSRTGSHEQYF. The CDR3 DNA reads TGTGCCAGCAGCCGGACAGGGTCCCACGAGCAGTACTTC.

The genes are TRBV28 and TRBJ1-4, with TRBD1 matching 8 bases. V shed 4 bases, J shed 7 bases, and the junction held 8 bases outside the gene matches. This CDR3 is 15 amino acids long. Germline-derived CDR1 and CDR2 are MDHEN and SYDVKM. DNA of the CDR3: TGTGCCAGCAGTTCTCCACAGGGGGTGGGTGAAAAACTGTTTTTT. The encoded protein is CASSSPQGVGEKLFF.

The genes are TRBV28 and TRBJ1-5; maybe TRBD1 (5 bases). V dropped 8 bases and J dropped 5 bases, with 19 bases sitting between them. The V gene's germline CDR1 is MDHEN and CDR2 SYDVKM. The CDR3 totals 15 residues. The CDR3 DNA reads TGTGCCAGCGACATTGGTGGGCAGGGCTATCAGCCCCAGCATTTT. Translating it yields CASDIGGQGYQPQHF. The full variable domain, rest sourced from reference TRBV28 and TRBJ1-5, is DVKVTQSSRYLVKRTGEKVFLECVQDMDHENMFWYRQDPGLGLRLIYFSYDVKMKEKGDIPEGYSVSREKKERFSLILESASTNQTSMYLCASDIGGQGYQPQHFGDGTRLSIL.

The chain has TRBV30 and TRBJ1-3; 8 bases line up with TRBD1. The CDR3 sequence is 15 residues long. Germline V lookup: CDR1 GTSNPN, CDR2 SVGIG (reference sequence). J lost 2 bases, V lost 5 bases, and 8 bases had no gene match. The CDR3 sequence is CAWAREQGAGNTIYF. CDR3 DNA sequence: TGTGCCTGGGCTCGAGAACAGGGGGCTGGAAACACCATATATTTT.

The rearrangement links TRBV30 to TRBJ1-2; 9 bases are a match to TRBD1. This CDR3 is 14 amino acids long. Germline V gives CDR1 GTSNPN, CDR2 SVGIG (reference sequence). The ends lost 4 bases at V and 8 bases at J; junction bases unmatched: 11. In DNA, the CDR3 is TGTGCCTGGACTGCGGGAACAGGGGGCGACGGCTACACCTTC. This sequence encodes CAWTAGTGGDGYTF.

In DNA form, the CDR3 reads TGTGCCAGCAGCCGGAGAACCTCGAGGATGGACTATGGCTACACCTTC. As protein: CASSRRTSRMDYGYTF. This chain joins TRBV9 and TRBJ1-2; unclear D gene. Deletions cut 4 bases from V and 3 bases from J, with 19 bases between. This CDR3 region has 16 residues. Germline CDR1 SGDLS, CDR2 YYNGEE.

This chain links TRBV7-6 with TRBJ2-3; the match to TRBD1 covers 9 bases. V was clipped by 8 bases and J by 3 bases; unmatched bases: 15. This CDR3 is 17 amino acids long. The germline V gene encodes CDR1 SGHVS and CDR2 FNYEAQ. Written as DNA, the CDR3 is TGTGCCAGCGGCAGAGCATTCAAGACAGGGGGTACAGATACGCAGTATTTT. This translates into CASGRAFKTGGTDTQYF.

This clone was picked up one time. This rearrangement joins TRBV18 to TRBJ2-3, with D possibly being TRBD1 (6 bases). V dropped 6 bases and J dropped 4 bases, with 23 bases sitting between them. The CDR3 length is 17 residues. Per the germline V gene, CDR1 is KGHSH and CDR2 is LQKENI. In nucleotides, the CDR3 is TGTGCCAGCTCGGCCACACAGGGTATAATTCCCGCAGATACGCAGTATTTT. This translates into CASSATQGIIPADTQYF.

CDR3 amino acids: CASSQDLAGVGSNEQFF. The CDR3 nucleotides read TGTGCCAGCAGCCAAGATCTAGCGGGAGTGGGTTCAAATGAGCAGTTCTTC. V gene TRBV3-1 (or the pseudogene TRBV3-2) combines with J gene TRBJ2-1; 10 bases match TRBD2. The CDR3 runs 17 residues. The germline V gene has CDR1 LGHDT and CDR2 YNNKEL (reference sequence). Losses at the gene ends were 0 bases for V and 7 bases for J; bases not matched to a gene: 9.

This clone was picked up a small number of times. This chain uses TRBV10-2 with TRBJ2-5, with a possible D match to TRBD1 (8 bases). From germline, CDR1 is WSHSY and CDR2 SAAADI. The CDR3 has 14 residues. V was trimmed by 2 bases and J by 4 bases, leaving 11 bases between them. The CDR3 DNA reads as TGCGCCAGCAGTGAGACAGGGGGGGGAGAGACCCAGTACTTC. This gives the protein CASSETGGGETQYF.

This clone appeared a single time. The rearrangement joins TRBV5-1 to TRBJ2-7, with 7 bases fitting TRBD2. The CDR3 covers 15 residues. The germline CDR1 and CDR2 sequences are SGHRS and YFSETQ. V shed 2 bases, J shed 3 bases, and the junction held 8 bases outside the gene matches. The CDR3 region has the DNA TGCGCCAGCAGCTTTGGCACGGCGGGAGACTACGAGCAGTACTTC. Its protein is CASSFGTAGDYEQYF.

The V call is TRBV10-3, the J call TRBJ2-1; D not resolved. This CDR3 is built from 12 residues. Trimming pared 6 bases from V and 5 bases from J, leaving 8 bases between. Per germline, CDR1 ENHRY and CDR2 SYGVKD. CDR3 amino acids: CAIRGQDNEQFF. The CDR3 coding sequence is TGTGCCATCAGAGGCCAGGACAATGAGCAGTTCTTC.

The V call is TRBV2, the J call TRBJ1-3, with 9 nucleotides matching TRBD1. Germline assignment: CDR1 SNHLY and CDR2 FYNNEI. This CDR3 spans 14 amino acids. J was trimmed by 2 bases and V by 6 bases; bases with no gene match: 2. CDR3: CASSGQGTGNTIYF. CDR3 DNA: TGTGCCAGCAGCGGACAGGGGACTGGAAACACCATATATTTT.

This clone occurred a few times. The chain couples TRBV6-5 to TRBJ2-7, with a tentative D call TRBD2 (7 bases). V was trimmed by 9 bases and J by 3 bases, leaving 15 bases between them. The V gene's germline CDR1 is MNHEY and CDR2 SVGAGI. The CDR3 length is 13 residues. CDR3 amino acids: CASRGRGYYEQYF. The CDR3 bases are TGTGCCAGTAGAGGGAGGGGGTACTACGAGCAGTACTTC.

The chain joins TRBV7-2 to TRBJ1-1, with D perhaps TRBD1 (5 bases). The CDR3 contains 15 residues. Deletions cut 2 bases from V and 4 bases from J, with 14 bases between. Germline values: CDR1 SGHTA, CDR2 FQGNSA. The DNA for the CDR3 is TGTGCCAGCAGCTTATTCGTCGGGGGAGGCACTGAAGCTTTCTTT. It codes for CASSLFVGGGTEAFF.

This chain links TRBV27 with TRBJ1-5; TRBD1 agrees at 9 bases. Germline V gives CDR1 MNHEY, CDR2 SMNVEV (reference sequence). The CDR3 has 15 residues. The ends lost 5 bases at V and 7 bases at J; junction bases unmatched: 9. Here the CDR3 DNA reads TGTGCCAGCAGTCAAAGCACAGGGGGCGGCCAGCCCCAGCATTTT. It specifies CASSQSTGGGQPQHF.

The J gene is TRBJ1-5, the V gene TRBV15; D unresolved. V lost 0 bases and J 13 bases, leaving 13 bases between the germline ends. The V gene's germline CDR1 is LNHNV and CDR2 YYDKDF (reference sequence). CDR3 length: 13 amino acids. The CDR3 here is CATSRDRTAGQHF. CDR3 nucleotides: TGTGCCACCAGCAGAGATCGAACCGCGGGACAGCATTTT.